This T cell receptor (beta chain) is from a study of T cell responses to AZD1222 COVID-19 vaccine. Whole-study findings and limits: In all cases, repertoires were sampled only after the peak T cell response. It should be noted that donors were predominantly white British and more often female, and clonal diversity was possibly underestimated. Reportedly, nearly half the spike-specific TCRs target unmutated variant regions. At baseline, seropositivity was found in only a handful of AZD1222 recipients.

The germline CDR1 and CDR2 sequences are LNHDA and SQIVND (reference sequence). Trimming stripped 4 bases from V and 0 bases from J, with 11 bases between. This CDR3 region has 15 residues. In regard to this clone: Its antigen remains unknown.

TCRdb keeps only in-frame clones here, not all; method: immunoSEQ multiplex PCR. Of approximately 140,000 clones in the sample, roughly nine tenths were seen once. The sample in question was peripheral blood, obtained on day 0 of AZD1222 vaccination. The V call is TRBV19, the J call TRBJ2-3; no clear D. This receptor was identified in an adult in good health. This CDR3 reads CASSKGKLSTDTQYF. The CDR3, as DNA: TGTGCCAGTAGTAAGGGCAAGTTAAGCACAGATACGCAGTATTTT. The full variable domain, rest sourced from reference TRBV19 and TRBJ2-3, is DGGITQSPKYLFRKEGQNVTLSCEQNLNHDAMYWYRQDPGQGLRLIYYSQIVNDFQKGDIAEGYSVSREKKESFPLTVTSAQKNPTAFYLCASSKGKLSTDTQYFGPGTRLTVL.